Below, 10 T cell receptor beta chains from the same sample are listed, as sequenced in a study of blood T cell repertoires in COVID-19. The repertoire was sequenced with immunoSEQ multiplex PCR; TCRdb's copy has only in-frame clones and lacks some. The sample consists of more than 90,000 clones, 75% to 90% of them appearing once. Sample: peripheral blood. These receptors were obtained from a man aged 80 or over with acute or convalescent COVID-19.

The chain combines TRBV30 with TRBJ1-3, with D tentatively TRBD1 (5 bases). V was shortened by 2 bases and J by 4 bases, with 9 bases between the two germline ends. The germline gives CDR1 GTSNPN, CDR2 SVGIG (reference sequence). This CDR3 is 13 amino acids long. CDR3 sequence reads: CAWSPEGGNTIYF. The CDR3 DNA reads TGTGCCTGGAGTCCGGAGGGGGGAAACACCATATATTTT.

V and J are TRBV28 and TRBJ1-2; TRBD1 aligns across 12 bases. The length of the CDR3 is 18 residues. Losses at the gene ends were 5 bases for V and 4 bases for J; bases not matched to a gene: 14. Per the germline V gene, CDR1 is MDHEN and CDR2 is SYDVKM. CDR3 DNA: TGTGCCAGCAGTCCCTTTCGGCACGGGACAGGGGGCGGCTATGGCTACACCTTC. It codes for CASSPFRHGTGGGYGYTF.

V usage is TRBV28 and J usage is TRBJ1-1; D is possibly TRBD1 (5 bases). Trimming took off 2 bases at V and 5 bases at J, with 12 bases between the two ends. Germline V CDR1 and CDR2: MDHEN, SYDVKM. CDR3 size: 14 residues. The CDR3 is CASSLGRVITEAFF. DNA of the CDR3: TGTGCCAGCAGTTTAGGCAGGGTAATTACTGAAGCTTTCTTT. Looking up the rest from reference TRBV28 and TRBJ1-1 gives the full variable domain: DVKVTQSSRYLVKRTGEKVFLECVQDMDHENMFWYRQDPGLGLRLIYFSYDVKMKEKGDIPEGYSVSREKKERFSLILESASTNQTSMYLCASSLGRVITEAFFGQGTRLTVV.

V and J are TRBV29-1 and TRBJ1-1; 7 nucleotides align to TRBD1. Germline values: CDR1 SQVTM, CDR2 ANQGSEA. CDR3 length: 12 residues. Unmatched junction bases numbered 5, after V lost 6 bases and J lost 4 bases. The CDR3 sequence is CSVQTGPTEAFF. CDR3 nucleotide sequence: TGCAGCGTGCAGACAGGGCCCACTGAAGCTTTCTTT. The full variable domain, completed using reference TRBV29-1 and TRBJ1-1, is SAVISQKPSRDICQRGTSLTIQCQVDSQVTMMFWYRQQPGQSLTLIATANQGSEATYESGFVIDKFPISRPNLTFSTLTVSNMSPEDSSIYLCSVQTGPTEAFFGQGTRLTVV.

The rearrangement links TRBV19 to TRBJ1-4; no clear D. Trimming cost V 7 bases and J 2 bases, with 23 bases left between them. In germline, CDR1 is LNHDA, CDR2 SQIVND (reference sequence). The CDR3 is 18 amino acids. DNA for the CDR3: TGTGCCAGTACCGAACCCCCGCGGCGGGGAGGGACTAATGAAAAACTGTTTTTT. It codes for CASTEPPRRGGTNEKLFF. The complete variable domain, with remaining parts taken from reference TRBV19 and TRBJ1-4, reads DGGITQSPKYLFRKEGQNVTLSCEQNLNHDAMYWYRQDPGQGLRLIYYSQIVNDFQKGDIAEGYSVSREKKESFPLTVTSAQKNPTAFYLCASTEPPRRGGTNEKLFFGSGTQLSVL.

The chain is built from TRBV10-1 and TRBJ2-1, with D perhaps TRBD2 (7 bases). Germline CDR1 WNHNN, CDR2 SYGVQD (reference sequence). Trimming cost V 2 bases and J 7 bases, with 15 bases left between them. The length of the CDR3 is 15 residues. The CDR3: CASSEIGGRGNEQFF. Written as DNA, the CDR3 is TGCGCCAGCAGTGAGATCGGGGGGCGTGGGAATGAGCAGTTCTTC.

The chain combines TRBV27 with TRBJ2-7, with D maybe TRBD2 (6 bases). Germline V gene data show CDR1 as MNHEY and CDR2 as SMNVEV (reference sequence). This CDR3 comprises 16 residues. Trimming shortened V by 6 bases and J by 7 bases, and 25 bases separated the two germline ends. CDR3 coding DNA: TGTGCCAGCAGCCGAAATCTGGGGGGAGTACCGGGTGAGCAGTACTTC. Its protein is CASSRNLGGVPGEQYF.

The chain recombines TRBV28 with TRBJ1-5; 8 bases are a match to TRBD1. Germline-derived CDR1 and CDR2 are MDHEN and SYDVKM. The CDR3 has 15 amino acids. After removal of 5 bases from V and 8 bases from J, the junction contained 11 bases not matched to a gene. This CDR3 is CASSTLLRGLEPQHF. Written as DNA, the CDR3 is TGTGCCAGCAGTACCCTACTCAGGGGGCTAGAGCCCCAGCATTTT.

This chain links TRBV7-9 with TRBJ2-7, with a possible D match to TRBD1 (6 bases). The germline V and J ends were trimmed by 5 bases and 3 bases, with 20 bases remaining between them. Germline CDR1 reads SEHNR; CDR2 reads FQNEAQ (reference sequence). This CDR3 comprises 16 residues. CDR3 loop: CASSPTRAGAHYEQYF. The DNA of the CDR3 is TGTGCCAGCAGCCCGACCCGGGCAGGGGCCCACTACGAGCAGTACTTC.

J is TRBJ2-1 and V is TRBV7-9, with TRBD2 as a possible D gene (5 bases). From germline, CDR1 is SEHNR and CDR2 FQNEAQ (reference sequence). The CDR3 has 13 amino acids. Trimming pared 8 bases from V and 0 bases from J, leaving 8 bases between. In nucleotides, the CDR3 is TGTGCCAGCGGCGGGTCCTCCTACAATGAGCAGTTCTTC. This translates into CASGGSSYNEQFF.